This T cell receptor (beta chain) was recorded in a study of T cells in Graves' hyperthyroidism and ophthalmopathy. Findings of the study overall: Classification by a 13 V-J model distinguished ophthalmopathy from stable hyperthyroidism.

This clonotype was seen ten or more times. Its antigen is currently unknown. RNA transcripts were the template for amplifying TCR beta CDR3 regions. RT-PCR in the first round (using the HTBI primer set) targeted the TCR CDR3. TCRdb fed the multiplex PCR reads into MiXCR, producing one record per CDR3 protein. Of hundreds of thousands of distinct CDR3 sequences in the sample, 38% are singletons; the top ten hold approximately 10%. The patients, who ranged from 18 to 65 in age, presented with newly diagnosed hyperthyroidism lasting under 2 months. Orbital computed tomography, thyroid ultrasound, serum thyroxine and TRAb, and clinical symptoms together informed the diagnoses. The germline CDR1 and CDR2 sequences are DFQATT and SNEGSKA (reference sequence). There are 13 residues in the CDR3. With 5 bases removed from V and 2 bases from J, the gap between germline ends came to 12 bases.

The chain employs TRBV20-1 and TRBJ2-5, with D possibly matching TRBD2 (6 bases). The sequenced sample consisted of blood. The TCR sequence derives from a man aged 18-30 years with Graves' hyperthyroidism. In DNA, the CDR3 is TGCAGTGCTCTTCTAGCGTTGCAAGAGACCCAGTACTTC. It is translated as CSALLALQETQYF.